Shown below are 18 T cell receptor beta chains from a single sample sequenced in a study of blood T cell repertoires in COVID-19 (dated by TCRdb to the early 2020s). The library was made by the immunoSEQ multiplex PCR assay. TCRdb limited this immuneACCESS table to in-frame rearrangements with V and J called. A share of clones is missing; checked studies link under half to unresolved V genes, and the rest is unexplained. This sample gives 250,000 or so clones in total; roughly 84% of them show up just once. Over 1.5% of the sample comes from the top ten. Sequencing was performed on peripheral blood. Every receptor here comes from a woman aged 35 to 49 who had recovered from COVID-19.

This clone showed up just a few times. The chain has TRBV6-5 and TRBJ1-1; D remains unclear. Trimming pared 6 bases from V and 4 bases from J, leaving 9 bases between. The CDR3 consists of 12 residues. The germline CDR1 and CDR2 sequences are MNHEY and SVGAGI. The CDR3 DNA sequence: TGTGCCAGCAGGACACAAAGCACTGAAGCTTTCTTT. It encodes CASRTQSTEAFF.

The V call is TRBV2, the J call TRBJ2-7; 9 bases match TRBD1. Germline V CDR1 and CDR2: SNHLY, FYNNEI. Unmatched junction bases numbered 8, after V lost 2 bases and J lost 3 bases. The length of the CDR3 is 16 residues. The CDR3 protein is CASSEYGTGFFYEQYF. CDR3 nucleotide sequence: TGTGCCAGCAGTGAATACGGGACAGGGTTTTTCTACGAGCAGTACTTC.

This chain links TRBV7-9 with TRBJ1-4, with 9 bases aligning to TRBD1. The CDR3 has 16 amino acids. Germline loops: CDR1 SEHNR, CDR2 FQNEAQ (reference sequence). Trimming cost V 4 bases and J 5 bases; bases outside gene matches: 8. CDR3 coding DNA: TGTGCCAGCAGCTCGGGCCTTGGGACAGGGAATGAAAAACTGTTTTTT. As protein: CASSSGLGTGNEKLFF. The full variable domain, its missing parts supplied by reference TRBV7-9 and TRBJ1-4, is DTGVSQNPRHKITKRGQNVTFRCDPISEHNRLYWYRQTLGQGPEFLTYFQNEAQLEKSRLLSDRFSAERPKGSFSTLEIQRTEQGDSAMYLCASSSGLGTGNEKLFFGSGTQLSVL.

The CDR3 reads CASRLAGGYTDTQYF. The DNA of the CDR3 is TGTGCCAGCCGGCTAGCGGGGGGGTATACAGATACGCAGTATTTT. V gene TRBV6-5 combines with J gene TRBJ2-3; 12 nucleotides match TRBD2. The V gene's germline CDR1 is MNHEY and CDR2 SVGAGI. The CDR3 runs to 15 residues. The V gene end was trimmed by 8 bases and the J gene end by 3 bases; junction bases not matched to a gene: 6.

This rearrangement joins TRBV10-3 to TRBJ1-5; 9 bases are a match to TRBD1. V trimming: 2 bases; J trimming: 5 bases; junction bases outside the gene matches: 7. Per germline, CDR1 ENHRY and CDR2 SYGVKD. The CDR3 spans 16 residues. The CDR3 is CAISEGTGRGDQPQHF. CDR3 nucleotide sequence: TGTGCCATCAGTGAGGGGACAGGGAGAGGCGATCAGCCCCAGCATTTT.

The CDR3 sequence is CASSLLGAGGETQYF. CDR3 nucleotides: TGCGCCAGCAGCCTCTTAGGGGCAGGTGGAGAGACCCAGTACTTC. The chain has TRBV5-1 and TRBJ2-5; possible D gene TRBD1, 5 bases. The CDR3 contains 15 residues. With 4 bases removed from V and 4 bases from J, the gap between germline ends came to 17 bases. Germline V gene lookup returns CDR1 SGHRS and CDR2 YFSETQ.

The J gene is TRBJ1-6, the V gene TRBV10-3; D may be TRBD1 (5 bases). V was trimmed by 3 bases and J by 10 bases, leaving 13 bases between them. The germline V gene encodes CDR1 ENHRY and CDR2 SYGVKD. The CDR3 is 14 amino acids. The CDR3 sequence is CAISELRGGSPLHF. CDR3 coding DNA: TGTGCCATCAGTGAATTAAGGGGTGGGTCACCCCTCCACTTT.

DNA of the CDR3: TGTGCCATCAGTGAGTCGGCGGTGAGCTATGGCTACACCTTC. Its translation: CAISESAVSYGYTF. The rearrangement joins TRBV10-3 to TRBJ1-2; D remains ambiguous. Trimming shortened V by 0 bases and J by 4 bases, and 9 bases separated the two germline ends. This CDR3 has 14 residues. Per germline, CDR1 ENHRY and CDR2 SYGVKD.

The CDR3 DNA is TGTGCCAGCAGCACAGGGTTAACCTACGAGCAGTACTTC. It is translated as CASSTGLTYEQYF. The V gene is TRBV2, the J gene TRBJ2-7; possibly TRBD1 for D (6 bases). Trimming took 6 bases from V and 2 from J, leaving 11 bases between them. This CDR3 comprises 13 residues. CDR1 SNHLY and CDR2 FYNNEI come from the germline V gene.

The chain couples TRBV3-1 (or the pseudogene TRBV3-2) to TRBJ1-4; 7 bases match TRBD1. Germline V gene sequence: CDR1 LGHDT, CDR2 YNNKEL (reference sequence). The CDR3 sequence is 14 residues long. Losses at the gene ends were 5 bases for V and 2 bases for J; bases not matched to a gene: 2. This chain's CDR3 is CASSNRGTNEKLFF. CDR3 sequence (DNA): TGTGCCAGCAGCAACAGGGGCACTAATGAAAAACTGTTTTTT.

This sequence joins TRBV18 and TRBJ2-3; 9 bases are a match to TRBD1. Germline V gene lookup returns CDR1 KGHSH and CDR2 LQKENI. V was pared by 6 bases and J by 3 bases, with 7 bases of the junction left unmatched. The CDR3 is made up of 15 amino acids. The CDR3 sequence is CASSLGGTGTDTQYF. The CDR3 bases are TGTGCCAGCTCGTTAGGGGGGACAGGGACAGATACGCAGTATTTT.

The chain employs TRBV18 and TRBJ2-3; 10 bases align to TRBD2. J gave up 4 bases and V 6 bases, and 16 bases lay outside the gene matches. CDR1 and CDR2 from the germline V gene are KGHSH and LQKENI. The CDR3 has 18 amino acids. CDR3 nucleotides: TGTGCCAGCTCCCCCGATAGGTCGAGCGGGGGGGCCGCAGATACGCAGTATTTT. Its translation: CASSPDRSSGGAADTQYF.

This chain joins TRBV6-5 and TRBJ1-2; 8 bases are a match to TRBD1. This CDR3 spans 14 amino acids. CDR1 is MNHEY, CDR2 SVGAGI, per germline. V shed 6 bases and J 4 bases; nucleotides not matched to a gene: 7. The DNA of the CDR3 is TGTGCCAGCAGCCCGGGACAGGAGTTCTATGGCTACACCTTC. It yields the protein CASSPGQEFYGYTF.

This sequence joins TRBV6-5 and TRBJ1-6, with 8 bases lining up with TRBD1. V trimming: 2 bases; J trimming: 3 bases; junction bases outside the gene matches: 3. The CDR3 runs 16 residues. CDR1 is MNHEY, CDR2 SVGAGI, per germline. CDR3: CASSYDGTGYNSPLHF. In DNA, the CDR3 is TGTGCCAGCAGTTACGACGGGACAGGCTATAATTCACCCCTCCACTTT.

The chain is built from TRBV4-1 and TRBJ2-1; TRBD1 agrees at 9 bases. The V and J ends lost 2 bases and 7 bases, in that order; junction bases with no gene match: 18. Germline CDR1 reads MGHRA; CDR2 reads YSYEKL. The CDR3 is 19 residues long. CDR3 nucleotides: TGCGCCAGCAGCCAATTGGGGCATTTACAGGGGGCGTCGATGAATGAGCAGTTCTTC. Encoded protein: CASSQLGHLQGASMNEQFF.

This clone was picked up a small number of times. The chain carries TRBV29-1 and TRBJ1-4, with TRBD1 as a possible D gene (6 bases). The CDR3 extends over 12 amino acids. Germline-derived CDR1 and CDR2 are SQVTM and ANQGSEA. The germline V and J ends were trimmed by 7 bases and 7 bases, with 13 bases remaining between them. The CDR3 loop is CSATDSVEKLFF. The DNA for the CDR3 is TGCAGCGCAACGGACAGCGTTGAAAAACTGTTTTTT.

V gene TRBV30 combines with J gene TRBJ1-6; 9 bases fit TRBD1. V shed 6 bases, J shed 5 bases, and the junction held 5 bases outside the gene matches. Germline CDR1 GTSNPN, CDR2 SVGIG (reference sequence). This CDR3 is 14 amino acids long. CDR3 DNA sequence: TGTGCCTGCACAGGGGGCTACAATAATTCACCCCTCCACTTT. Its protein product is CACTGGYNNSPLHF.

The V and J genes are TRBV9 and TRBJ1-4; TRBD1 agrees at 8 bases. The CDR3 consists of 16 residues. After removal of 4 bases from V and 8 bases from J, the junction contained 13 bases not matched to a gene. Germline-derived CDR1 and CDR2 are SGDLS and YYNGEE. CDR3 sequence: CASSPGQGTTEEKLFF. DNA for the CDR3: TGTGCCAGCAGCCCCGGACAGGGAACTACGGAGGAAAAACTGTTTTTT.